A selection of T cell receptor beta chains follows, all from one sample in a study of T cell responses to AZD1222 COVID-19 vaccine. Clones were read by immunoSEQ multiplex PCR, and TCRdb kept only the in-frame ones, dropping some. The sample lists 90,000 to 120,000 clones; 80% to 90% were seen once. This specimen was peripheral blood, taken on day 0 of AZD1222 vaccination. These receptors all come from an adult in good health. CDR3s include the opening cysteine and the closing phenylalanine or tryptophan. Each record gives: CDR3 DNA, CDR3 protein, clone size, J gene, D gene, V gene. The D gene is left open where the match is weak. Size values are once, few and many counts, or a class for expanded clones, and some rows have none.

DNA: TGTGCCAGCAGCTCCCTATCGAACACAGATACGCAGTATTTT
CDR3: CASSSLSNTDTQYF
size: -
J: TRBJ2-3
D: -
V: TRBV7-8

DNA: TGTGCCAGCAGTTTACAACAGGTTCTTTATGGCTACACCTTC
CDR3: CASSLQQVLYGYTF
size: -
J: TRBJ1-2
D: -
V: TRBV6-5

DNA: TGTGCCAGCAGTTCATCATCGGGGGGGCGTTGGAATGAGCAGTTCTTC
CDR3: CASSSSSGGRWNEQFF
size: -
J: TRBJ2-1
D: TRBD2
V: TRBV28

DNA: TGTGCCAGCAGCTTGCCGGGGGAGGACTACTATGGCTACACCTTC
CDR3: CASSLPGEDYYGYTF
size: -
J: TRBJ1-2
D: -
V: TRBV5-6

DNA: TGTGCCAGCAGTTTCCCCGTGGTCCAGCCTAATGAAAAACTGTTTTTT
CDR3: CASSFPVVQPNEKLFF
size: once
J: TRBJ1-4
D: -
V: TRBV28

DNA: TGTGCCAGCAGTTACGCCCGGGACAGAGAGACCCAGTACTTC
CDR3: CASSYARDRETQYF
size: once
J: TRBJ2-5
D: TRBD1
V: TRBV6-2/TRBV6-3

DNA: TGCGCCAGCGGGGCAGCTAACTATGGCTACACCTTC
CDR3: CASGAANYGYTF
size: -
J: TRBJ1-2
D: -
V: TRBV5-1

DNA: TGCGCCAGCAGCGAACAGGGGAGGGAGACCCAGTACTTC
CDR3: CASSEQGRETQYF
size: -
J: TRBJ2-5
D: -
V: TRBV5-1

DNA: TGTGCCAGCAGCCGACCCCTGGACAGACTGAACACTGAAGCTTTCTTT
CDR3: CASSRPLDRLNTEAFF
size: -
J: TRBJ1-1
D: -
V: TRBV11-2

DNA: TGTGCCAGCAGTCGACCTTCCAGGGTTGGGTTTGTCAGGGCTTTCTTT
CDR3: CASSRPSRVGFVRAFF
size: -
J: TRBJ1-1
D: -
V: TRBV6-6

DNA: TGTGCCAGCAGCCTAGCCCCCTCAACGGCAAAGACTGAAGCTTTCTTT
CDR3: CASSLAPSTAKTEAFF
size: -
J: TRBJ1-1
D: -
V: TRBV11-2

DNA: TGTGCCAGCAGCCCGAACACCGGGGAGCTGTTTTTT
CDR3: CASSPNTGELFF
size: -
J: TRBJ2-2
D: -
V: TRBV3-1/TRBV3-2

DNA: TGTGCCAGCACGCCCCAAAGGGGAATCGTTGGGGCCAACGTCCTGACTTTC
CDR3: CASTPQRGIVGANVLTF
size: -
J: TRBJ2-6
D: -
V: TRBV28

DNA: TGTGCCAGCAGCTGGGGGGCTCTGAATGAGCAGTTCTTC
CDR3: CASSWGALNEQFF
size: -
J: TRBJ2-1
D: -
V: TRBV5-8

DNA: TGTGCCAGCAGTACCCCAGGGCCGTCCTACAATGAGCAGTTCTTC
CDR3: CASSTPGPSYNEQFF
size: -
J: TRBJ2-1
D: -
V: TRBV6-5

DNA: TGTGCCAGCTCACCACTAGCGGGGATCTCCTACAATGAGCAGTTCTTC
CDR3: CASSPLAGISYNEQFF
size: -
J: TRBJ2-1
D: TRBD2
V: TRBV18

DNA: TGTGCCAGCAGCCAAGCCCGGGATTATACCTACAATGAGCAGTTCTTC
CDR3: CASSQARDYTYNEQFF
size: once
J: TRBJ2-1
D: -
V: TRBV3-1/TRBV3-2

DNA: TGCGCCAGCAGCTTGAGTCCTCGGCACCTTGAGAATAATTCACCCCTCCACTTT
CDR3: CASSLSPRHLENNSPLHF
size: -
J: TRBJ1-6
D: -
V: TRBV5-1

DNA: TGTGCCAGCAGTTACTCGAGGGGTTACGAGCAGTACTTC
CDR3: CASSYSRGYEQYF
size: once
J: TRBJ2-7
D: -
V: TRBV6-5

DNA: TGTGCCTGGAGTAAGATGACGGGCAATCAGCCCCAGCATTTT
CDR3: CAWSKMTGNQPQHF
size: -
J: TRBJ1-5
D: -
V: TRBV30

DNA: TGCAGTGCTAGTAGGACAGGGGCTCCTGAAAAACTGTTTTTT
CDR3: CSASRTGAPEKLFF
size: -
J: TRBJ1-4
D: TRBD1
V: TRBV20-1

DNA: TGTGCCAGCAGTTACTCGAGGACAGTGAACACTGAAGCTTTCTTT
CDR3: CASSYSRTVNTEAFF
size: -
J: TRBJ1-1
D: -
V: TRBV6-2/TRBV6-3

DNA: TGTGCCAGCAGCTGGGGACAGGGCCCCTACGAGCAGTACTTC
CDR3: CASSWGQGPYEQYF
size: -
J: TRBJ2-7
D: TRBD1
V: TRBV7-9

DNA: TGTGCCAGCAAGGGGGGGTCCAACTATGGCTACACCTTC
CDR3: CASKGGSNYGYTF
size: -
J: TRBJ1-2
D: -
V: TRBV2

DNA: TGTGCCAGCAGTTTCGACAGGGGTAATGAAAAACTGTTTTTT
CDR3: CASSFDRGNEKLFF
size: -
J: TRBJ1-4
D: TRBD1
V: TRBV27

DNA: TGTGCCAGCAGTTACTCAACAGGTGTCTCTGGAAACACCATATATTTT
CDR3: CASSYSTGVSGNTIYF
size: -
J: TRBJ1-3
D: -
V: TRBV6-6

DNA: TGTGCCAGCAGTGAAGATGTGAACAGGTCTAATTCACCCCTCCACTTT
CDR3: CASSEDVNRSNSPLHF
size: -
J: TRBJ1-6
D: -
V: TRBV2

DNA: TGTGCCAGCAGCTTTGGTGGGGGAAGGGACCTCTATGGCTACACCTTC
CDR3: CASSFGGGRDLYGYTF
size: -
J: TRBJ1-2
D: -
V: TRBV5-4

DNA: TGTGCCAGCAACAAAGATGACAGCTCTGGAAACACCATATATTTT
CDR3: CASNKDDSSGNTIYF
size: -
J: TRBJ1-3
D: -
V: TRBV11-2

DNA: TGCGCCAGCAGGGCGGGCGTCGGCACCGGGGAGCTGTTTTTT
CDR3: CASRAGVGTGELFF
size: -
J: TRBJ2-2
D: -
V: TRBV5-1

DNA: TGTGCCAGTAGTGGTGGGACTGAAAAACTGTTTTTT
CDR3: CASSGGTEKLFF
size: -
J: TRBJ1-4
D: -
V: TRBV19

DNA: TGTGCCAGCAGCTTAGCGGGACAAACCGGGGAGCTGTTTTTT
CDR3: CASSLAGQTGELFF
size: -
J: TRBJ2-2
D: -
V: TRBV7-3

DNA: TGTGCCACCAGTGATCGGCACAGGGAAGAGCAGTACTTC
CDR3: CATSDRHREEQYF
size: -
J: TRBJ2-7
D: -
V: TRBV24-1

DNA: TGCGCCAGCAGCTTGGGGCAGGGATATGAGCAGTTCTTC
CDR3: CASSLGQGYEQFF
size: -
J: TRBJ2-1
D: -
V: TRBV5-1

DNA: TGTGCCTGGAGGGCAAGGGGGGGGCAGGAAGCTTTCTTT
CDR3: CAWRARGGQEAFF
size: -
J: TRBJ1-1
D: -
V: TRBV30

DNA: TGTGCCAGCAGCCCGGGGAGACGGTTGAACTATGGCTACACCTTC
CDR3: CASSPGRRLNYGYTF
size: -
J: TRBJ1-2
D: -
V: TRBV7-8

DNA: TGTGCCAGCAGTTTACGCGGGGGGGCCTCTGGGGCCAACGTCCTGACTTTC
CDR3: CASSLRGGASGANVLTF
size: -
J: TRBJ2-6
D: TRBD2
V: TRBV28

DNA: TGTGCCAGCTCACCGGAGGCGGGGCGCCTCCAAGAGACCCAGTACTTC
CDR3: CASSPEAGRLQETQYF
size: -
J: TRBJ2-5
D: -
V: TRBV18

DNA: TGTGCCAGTAGACTCGGTGGGGGTCCCCACAATGAGCAGTTCTTC
CDR3: CASRLGGGPHNEQFF
size: -
J: TRBJ2-1
D: -
V: TRBV19

DNA: TGCGCCAGCAGCTTACAGGGCTACGAGCAGTACTTC
CDR3: CASSLQGYEQYF
size: -
J: TRBJ2-7
D: -
V: TRBV5-1

DNA: TGTGCCAGCAGTTACTCGGGCAGGAATGGCGAGCAGTACTTC
CDR3: CASSYSGRNGEQYF
size: -
J: TRBJ2-7
D: -
V: TRBV6-2/TRBV6-3

DNA: TGTGCCACCAGCAGAGATCGGGAAAATTCACCCCTCCACTTT
CDR3: CATSRDRENSPLHF
size: -
J: TRBJ1-6
D: -
V: TRBV15

DNA: TGTGCCAGCAGTGGGGCAGGCCTATACAATCAGCCCCAGCATTTT
CDR3: CASSGAGLYNQPQHF
size: -
J: TRBJ1-5
D: -
V: TRBV25-1

DNA: TGTGCCAGTAGTATTGGCAGGCGTCCCTCCGGAAACAATCAGCCCCAGCATTTT
CDR3: CASSIGRRPSGNNQPQHF
size: -
J: TRBJ1-5
D: -
V: TRBV19

DNA: TGCGCCAGCAGCCCGACGGGGGGTTCATATGAAAAACTGTTTTTT
CDR3: CASSPTGGSYEKLFF
size: -
J: TRBJ1-4
D: -
V: TRBV5-1

DNA: TGCGCCAGCAGCTTTATCCCCCCAGATACGCAGTATTTT
CDR3: CASSFIPPDTQYF
size: -
J: TRBJ2-3
D: -
V: TRBV5-1

DNA: TGCAGCGTTGAGATACTAGCGGGGGGAGCAGATACGCAGTATTTT
CDR3: CSVEILAGGADTQYF
size: -
J: TRBJ2-3
D: TRBD2
V: TRBV29-1

DNA: TGTGCCAGCAGCGGACAGGGGGCACGAAACACCATATATTTT
CDR3: CASSGQGARNTIYF
size: -
J: TRBJ1-3
D: TRBD1
V: TRBV2

DNA: TGTGCCAGCAGCCAAAATCAGGGGGCGGAAGGCTACACCTTC
CDR3: CASSQNQGAEGYTF
size: -
J: TRBJ1-2
D: TRBD1
V: TRBV7-6

DNA: TGTGCCATCAGGGACGAAGGCCGGCGGCTGTTTTTT
CDR3: CAIRDEGRRLFF
size: -
J: TRBJ1-4
D: -
V: TRBV7-9